Below, 8 T cell receptor beta chains from the same sample are listed, as sequenced in a study of shared clonotypes between healthy human individuals. Some clones are missing from TCRdb's copy, which holds only in-frame ones; the method was immunoSEQ multiplex PCR. This sample yields under 850,000 clones, of which 72% are seen a single time; around 1.7% belongs to the top ten. What was sequenced was memory CD4+ T cells sorted from blood. Subset meaning: CD45RA-negative fraction. The source is a woman aged 25 to 39 in good health.

The chain joins TRBV18 to TRBJ1-3, with TRBD1 matching over 7 bases. Germline trimming cut 10 bases from V and 0 bases from J; bases unmatched to any gene: 6. The CDR3 has 14 residues. Germline values: CDR1 KGHSH, CDR2 LQKENI. Here the CDR3 DNA reads TGTGCCACCCGGACAGGAGCCTCTGGAAACACCATATATTTT. The encoded protein is CATRTGASGNTIYF.

This rearrangement joins TRBV14 to TRBJ2-4; 8 positions agree with TRBD1. Germline-derived CDR1 and CDR2 are SGHDN and FVKESK. After removal of 5 bases from V and 1 base from J, the junction contained 7 bases not matched to a gene. The CDR3 has 16 amino acids. DNA of the CDR3: TGTGCCAGCAGCGAAGGGACAGGCTGGGCCAAAAACATTCAGTACTTC. Its protein product is CASSEGTGWAKNIQYF.

The J gene is TRBJ2-4, the V gene TRBV19; D not certain. From germline, CDR1 is LNHDA and CDR2 SQIVND (reference sequence). V was cut by 6 bases and J by 0 bases, with 15 bases left in between. This CDR3 is built from 16 residues. Here the CDR3 DNA reads TGTGCCAGTAGAGGCCAGTTCGGATTAGCCAAAAACATTCAGTACTTC. Translating gives CASRGQFGLAKNIQYF.

The chain couples TRBV19 to TRBJ1-3; D unresolved. V lost 4 bases to trimming and J lost 1 base, with 11 bases between them. CDR3 size: 15 residues. Germline V gene sequence: CDR1 LNHDA, CDR2 SQIVND (reference sequence). The CDR3 is CASSREGSSGNTIYF. The CDR3 nucleotides read TGTGCCAGTAGTAGAGAAGGGTCTTCTGGAAACACCATATATTTT.

The chain has TRBV10-2 and TRBJ2-2; 8 bases align to TRBD1. Unmatched junction bases numbered 6, after V lost 6 bases and J lost 6 bases. The CDR3 is 14 residues long. Germline values: CDR1 WSHSY, CDR2 SAAADI. CDR3 bases: TGCGCCAGCAGCGGGGACAGGTGGGCCGGGGAGCTGTTTTTT. The encoded protein is CASSGDRWAGELFF.

The chain carries TRBV28 and TRBJ2-1, with TRBD2 matching over 7 bases. The V and J ends lost 6 bases and 10 bases, in that order; junction bases with no gene match: 21. Germline values: CDR1 MDHEN, CDR2 SYDVKM. There are 17 residues in the CDR3. The CDR3 is CASSVYGEGGPHREQFF. CDR3 nucleotides: TGTGCCAGCAGCGTATACGGTGAGGGAGGGCCTCATCGGGAGCAGTTCTTC. The complete variable domain, with remaining parts taken from reference TRBV28 and TRBJ2-1, reads DVKVTQSSRYLVKRTGEKVFLECVQDMDHENMFWYRQDPGLGLRLIYFSYDVKMKEKGDIPEGYSVSREKKERFSLILESASTNQTSMYLCASSVYGEGGPHREQFFGPGTRLTVL.

The V call is TRBV21-1, the J call TRBJ2-7; the table's D call of TRBD1 was not tested on the DNA. TRBV21-1 is a listed pseudogene. This CDR3 region has 14 residues. CDR3 bases: TGTGCCAGCAGCGCAACAGGGAGCCCCTACGAGCAGTACTTC. Translating it yields CASSATGSPYEQYF.

This rearrangement joins TRBV5-4 to TRBJ2-5; 13 bases fit TRBD2. CDR1 is SGHNT and CDR2 is YYREEE in the germline V gene (reference sequence). The CDR3 covers 17 residues. The V gene end was trimmed by 2 bases and the J gene end by 4 bases; junction bases not matched to a gene: 8. CDR3 sequence reads: CASSFSWTSGSGETQYF. In DNA, the CDR3 is TGTGCCAGCAGCTTCAGCTGGACTAGCGGGAGCGGAGAGACCCAGTACTTC.